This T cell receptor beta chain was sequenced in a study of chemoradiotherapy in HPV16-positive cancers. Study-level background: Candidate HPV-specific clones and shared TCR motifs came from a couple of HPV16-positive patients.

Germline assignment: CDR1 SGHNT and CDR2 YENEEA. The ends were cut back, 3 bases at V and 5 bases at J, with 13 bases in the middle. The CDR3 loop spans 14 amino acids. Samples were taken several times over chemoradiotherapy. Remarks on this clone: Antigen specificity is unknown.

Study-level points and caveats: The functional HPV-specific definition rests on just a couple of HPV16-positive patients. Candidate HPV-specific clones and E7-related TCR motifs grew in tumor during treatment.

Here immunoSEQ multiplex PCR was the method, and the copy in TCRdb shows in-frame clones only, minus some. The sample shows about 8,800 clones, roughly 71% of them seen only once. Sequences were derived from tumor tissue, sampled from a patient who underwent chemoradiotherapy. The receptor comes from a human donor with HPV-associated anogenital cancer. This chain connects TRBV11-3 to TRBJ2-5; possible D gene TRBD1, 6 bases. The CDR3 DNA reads TGTGCCAGCAGCTTCCGGGACACAGGGGAGACCCAGTACTTC. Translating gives CASSFRDTGETQYF.